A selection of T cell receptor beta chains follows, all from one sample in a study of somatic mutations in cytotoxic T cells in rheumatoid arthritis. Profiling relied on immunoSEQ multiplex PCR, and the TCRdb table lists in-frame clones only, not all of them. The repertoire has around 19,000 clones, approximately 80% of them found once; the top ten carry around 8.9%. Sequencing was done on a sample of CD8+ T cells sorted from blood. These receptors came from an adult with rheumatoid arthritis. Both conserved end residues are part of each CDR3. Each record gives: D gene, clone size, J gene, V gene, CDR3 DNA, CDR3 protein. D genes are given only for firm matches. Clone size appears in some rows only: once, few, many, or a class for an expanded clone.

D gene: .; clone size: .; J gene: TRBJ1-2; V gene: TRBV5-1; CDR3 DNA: TGCGCCAGCAGCTTGAGTGGATTTAACTATGGCTACACCTTC; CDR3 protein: CASSLSGFNYGYTF
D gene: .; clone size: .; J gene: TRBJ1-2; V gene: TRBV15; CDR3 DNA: TGTGCCACCAGCAGAGTGCCAGCGAGCTATGGCTACACCTTC; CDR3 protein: CATSRVPASYGYTF
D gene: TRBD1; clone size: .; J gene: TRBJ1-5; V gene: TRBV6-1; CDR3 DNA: TGTGCCAGCAGTGAAGGGGACAGGGCCACTGAACCTCAGCATTTT; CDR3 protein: CASSEGDRATEPQHF
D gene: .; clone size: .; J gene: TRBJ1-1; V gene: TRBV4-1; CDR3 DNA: TGCGCCAGCAGCCGATCGACAGGTACTACAGAAGCTTTCTTT; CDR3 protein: CASSRSTGTTEAFF
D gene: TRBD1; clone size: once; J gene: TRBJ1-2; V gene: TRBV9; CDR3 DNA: TGTGCCAGCAGCGTGACAGGGGGTGTAGGTGGCTACACCTTC; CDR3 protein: CASSVTGGVGGYTF
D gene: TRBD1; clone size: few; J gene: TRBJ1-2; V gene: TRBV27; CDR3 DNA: TGTGCCAGCAGTTTAAAGGGGGCCCGTGGCTACACCTTC; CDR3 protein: CASSLKGARGYTF
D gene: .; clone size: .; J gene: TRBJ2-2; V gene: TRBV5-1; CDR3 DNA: TGCGCCAGCAGCCCATGGCCATCGGACACCAACACCGGGGAGCTGTTTTTT; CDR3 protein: CASSPWPSDTNTGELFF
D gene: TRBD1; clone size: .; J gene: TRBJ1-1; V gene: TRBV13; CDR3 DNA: TGTGCCAGCAGCTCGTCGACAGGGATGAACACTGAAGCTTTCTTT; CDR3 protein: CASSSSTGMNTEAFF
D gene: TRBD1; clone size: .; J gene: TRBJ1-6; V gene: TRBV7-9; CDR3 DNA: TGTGCCAGCAGCCCCTACCTCGACAGGGTCCTTCGGTATTCACCCCTCCACTTT; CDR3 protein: CASSPYLDRVLRYSPLHF
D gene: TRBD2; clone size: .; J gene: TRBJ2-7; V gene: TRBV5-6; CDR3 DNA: TGTGCCAGCAGCTTGCGGGACTACTCCTACGAGCAGTACTTC; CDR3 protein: CASSLRDYSYEQYF
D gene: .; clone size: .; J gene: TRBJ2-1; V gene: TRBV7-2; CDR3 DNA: TGTGCCAGCAGCTTAGGTACTAGGCCCTACAATGAGCAGTTCTTC; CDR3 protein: CASSLGTRPYNEQFF
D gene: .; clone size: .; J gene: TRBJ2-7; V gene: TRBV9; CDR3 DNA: TGTGCCAGCAGCGTAGGCATTACCAGCGAGCAGTACTTC; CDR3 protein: CASSVGITSEQYF
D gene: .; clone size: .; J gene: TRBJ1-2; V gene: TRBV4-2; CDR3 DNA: TGTGCCAGCAGCCAAGGATATGTGGGTAATAACTATGGCTACACCTTC; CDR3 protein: CASSQGYVGNNYGYTF
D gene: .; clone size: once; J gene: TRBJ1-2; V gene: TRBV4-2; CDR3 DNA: TGTGCCAGCAGCCAGGATCGCGGGACAAATTATGGCTACACCTTC; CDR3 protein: CASSQDRGTNYGYTF
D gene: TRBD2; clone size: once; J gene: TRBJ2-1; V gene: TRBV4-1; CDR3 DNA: TGCGCCAGCAGCCTACTAGCGGGATCCGCCTACAATGAGCAGTTCTTC; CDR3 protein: CASSLLAGSAYNEQFF
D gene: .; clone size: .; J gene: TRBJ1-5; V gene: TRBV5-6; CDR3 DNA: TGTGCCAGCACAAGGGGTGGGGGGGATCAGCCCCAGCATTTT; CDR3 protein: CASTRGGGDQPQHF
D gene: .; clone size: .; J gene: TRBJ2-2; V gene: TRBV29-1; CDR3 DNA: TGCAGCGTTGTGCGGGGGAACACCGGGGAGCTGTTTTTT; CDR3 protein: CSVVRGNTGELFF
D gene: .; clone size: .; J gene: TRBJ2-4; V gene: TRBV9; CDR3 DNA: TGTGCCAGCAGCGGAGACCAAAACATTCAGTACTTC; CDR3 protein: CASSGDQNIQYF
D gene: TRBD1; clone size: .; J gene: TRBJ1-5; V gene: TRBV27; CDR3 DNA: TGTGCCAGCAGCCAGGGGGGCCAGCCCCAGCATTTT; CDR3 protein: CASSQGGQPQHF
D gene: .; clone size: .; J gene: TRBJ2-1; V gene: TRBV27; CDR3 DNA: TGTGCCAGCAGAGGTCCGTTCAATGAGCAGTTCTTC; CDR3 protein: CASRGPFNEQFF
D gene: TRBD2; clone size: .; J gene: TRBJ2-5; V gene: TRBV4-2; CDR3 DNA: TGTGCCAGCAGCCAAGAAGAGAGCGGGGGGGCGGAGACCCAGTACTTC; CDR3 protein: CASSQEESGGAETQYF
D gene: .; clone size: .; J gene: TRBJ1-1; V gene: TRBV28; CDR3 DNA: TGTGCCAGCAGTGGCCCAAGGGCAGTGAACACTGAAGCTTTCTTT; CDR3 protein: CASSGPRAVNTEAFF
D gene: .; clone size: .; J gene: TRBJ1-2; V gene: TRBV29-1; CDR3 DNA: TGCAGCGTGAGAGGTGAAGCCTATTATGGGGGCTACACCTTC; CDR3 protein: CSVRGEAYYGGYTF
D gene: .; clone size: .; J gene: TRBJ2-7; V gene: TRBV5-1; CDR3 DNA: TGCGCCAGCAGCTTGGCCGGGTTGTACGAGCAGTACTTC; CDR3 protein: CASSLAGLYEQYF
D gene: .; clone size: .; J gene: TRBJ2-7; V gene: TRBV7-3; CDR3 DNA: TGTGCCAGCAGCCCCTCAGTCGGCAGGCGGTCCTACGAGCAGTACTTC; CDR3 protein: CASSPSVGRRSYEQYF
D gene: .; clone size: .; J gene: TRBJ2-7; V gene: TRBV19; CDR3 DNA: TGTGCCAGTAGTATAGAAGCGCGCTACGAGCAGTACTTC; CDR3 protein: CASSIEARYEQYF
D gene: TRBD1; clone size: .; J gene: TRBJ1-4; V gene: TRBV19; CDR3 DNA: TGTGCCAGTAGTATCCGGGACAGTAATGAAAAACTGTTTTTT; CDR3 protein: CASSIRDSNEKLFF
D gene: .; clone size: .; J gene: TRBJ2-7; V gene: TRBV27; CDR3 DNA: TGTGCCAGCAGTCTTCGGACAGTATATTCCTACGAGCAGTACTTC; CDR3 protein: CASSLRTVYSYEQYF
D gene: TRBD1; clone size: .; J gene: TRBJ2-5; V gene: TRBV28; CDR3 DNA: TGTGCCAGCAGCCCCACTGGAGGAGGTCGAACAGGGGACCAAGGAACCCAGTACTTC; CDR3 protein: CASSPTGGGRTGDQGTQYF
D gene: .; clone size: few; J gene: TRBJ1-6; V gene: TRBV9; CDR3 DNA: TGTGCCAGCAGCGTTTCTCCTGTGGTGGCTTTTGGACCCCTCCACTTT; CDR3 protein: CASSVSPVVAFGPLHF
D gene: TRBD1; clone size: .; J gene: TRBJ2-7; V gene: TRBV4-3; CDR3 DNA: TGCGCCAGCAGCCAAGCCGGGACAGGGCCCTACGAGCAGTACTTC; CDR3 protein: CASSQAGTGPYEQYF
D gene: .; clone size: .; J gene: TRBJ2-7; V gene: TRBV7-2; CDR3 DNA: TGTGCCAGCAGCCCCGGGACTGCCTACCCCTACGAGCAGTACTTC; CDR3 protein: CASSPGTAYPYEQYF
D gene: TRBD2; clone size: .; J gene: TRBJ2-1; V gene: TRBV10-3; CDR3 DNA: TGTGCCAGCAGTCCGGGACTAGCGGACAACAATGAGCAGTTCTTC; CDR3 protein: CASSPGLADNNEQFF
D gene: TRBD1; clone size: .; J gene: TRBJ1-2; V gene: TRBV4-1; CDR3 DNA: TGCGCCAGCAGCCAAGATCGTCAGGACAGGGGAATCTATGGCTACACCTTC; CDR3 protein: CASSQDRQDRGIYGYTF
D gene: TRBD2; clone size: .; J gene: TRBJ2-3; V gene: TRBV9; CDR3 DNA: TGTGCCAGCAGCGCTGGGACTAGCGGGGCTGATACGCAGTATTTT; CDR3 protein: CASSAGTSGADTQYF
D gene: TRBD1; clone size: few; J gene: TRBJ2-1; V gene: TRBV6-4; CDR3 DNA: TGTGCCAGCAGTGACGGGCGGGACAGGGTCAATGAGCAGTTCTTC; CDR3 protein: CASSDGRDRVNEQFF
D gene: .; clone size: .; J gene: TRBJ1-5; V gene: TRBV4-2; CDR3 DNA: TGTGCCAGCAGCCAAGAACAGGCAAATCAGCCCCAGCATTTT; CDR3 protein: CASSQEQANQPQHF
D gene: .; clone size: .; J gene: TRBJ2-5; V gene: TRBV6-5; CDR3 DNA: TGTGCCAGCAGTTATTTTGGCGGGGCCCAAGAGACCCAGTACTTC; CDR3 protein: CASSYFGGAQETQYF
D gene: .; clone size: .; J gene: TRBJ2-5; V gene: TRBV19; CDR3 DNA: TGTGCCAGTAGTATAGAGGAGGGGGCTTTGGAGACCCAGTACTTC; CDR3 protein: CASSIEEGALETQYF
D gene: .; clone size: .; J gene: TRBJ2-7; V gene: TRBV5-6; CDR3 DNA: TGTGCCAGCAGCTTGACGAGGGGTGCGGTAACCTACGAGCAGTACTTC; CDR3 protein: CASSLTRGAVTYEQYF
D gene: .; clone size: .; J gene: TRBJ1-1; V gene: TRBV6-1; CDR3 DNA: TGTGCCAGCAGTACAGGGTCCACTGAAGCTTTCTTT; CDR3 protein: CASSTGSTEAFF
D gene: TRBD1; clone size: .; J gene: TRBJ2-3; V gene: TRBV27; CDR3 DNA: TGTGCCAGCAGTTTGGACAGGGGGGGAACAGATACGCAGTATTTT; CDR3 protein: CASSLDRGGTDTQYF
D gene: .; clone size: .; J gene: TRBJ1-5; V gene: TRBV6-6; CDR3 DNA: TGTGCCAGCAGTTACGTGTCGTCAGGGAACCAGCCCCAGCATTTT; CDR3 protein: CASSYVSSGNQPQHF
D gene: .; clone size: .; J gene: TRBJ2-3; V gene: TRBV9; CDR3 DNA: TGTGCCAGCAGCGCGGAGATGGGGGGAAGGAGCACAGATACGCAGTATTTT; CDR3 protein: CASSAEMGGRSTDTQYF
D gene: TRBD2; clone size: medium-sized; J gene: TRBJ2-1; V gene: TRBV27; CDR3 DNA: TGTGCCAGCAGTCCTCTAGCGGGAGGGCATGGTGAGCAGTTCTTC; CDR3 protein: CASSPLAGGHGEQFF
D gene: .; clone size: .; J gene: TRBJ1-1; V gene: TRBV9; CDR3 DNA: TGTGCCAGCAGCCCAGCCGGGGCATGGAGCACTGAAGCTTTCTTT; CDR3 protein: CASSPAGAWSTEAFF
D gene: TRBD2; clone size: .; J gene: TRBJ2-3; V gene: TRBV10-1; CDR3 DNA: TGCGCCAGCAGTGAACTTTTAGCGGGAGTAGGAGATACGCAGTATTTT; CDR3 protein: CASSELLAGVGDTQYF
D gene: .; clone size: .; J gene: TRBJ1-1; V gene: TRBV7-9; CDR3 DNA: TGTGCCAGCAGCTTAGATGGGGTGAAGGGCACTGAAGCTTTCTTT; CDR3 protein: CASSLDGVKGTEAFF
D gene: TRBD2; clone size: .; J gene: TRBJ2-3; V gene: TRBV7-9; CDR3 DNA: TGTGCCAGCAGCTTAGGACTAGCGGGAGGTGGGCCCTGGACAGATACGCAGTATTTT; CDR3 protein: CASSLGLAGGGPWTDTQYF
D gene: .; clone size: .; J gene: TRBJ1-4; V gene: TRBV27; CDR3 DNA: TGTGCCAGCGCCCAAGGAGAATGGACTAATGAAAAACTGTTTTTT; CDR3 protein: CASAQGEWTNEKLFF